This T cell receptor (beta chain) came from a study of early T cells in non-severe SARS-CoV-2 infection. The CDR3 covers 16 residues. Losses at the gene ends were 2 bases for V and 8 bases for J; bases not matched to a gene: 12. Germline CDR1 is SGHTA and CDR2 is FQGNSA. Using its own MiXCR run on the 5' RACE reads, TCRdb lists one record per CDR3 protein. Here the sample spans about 56,000 distinct CDR3 sequences, about 10% being singletons. Only a few counts were recorded for this clonotype. Sequenced input: whole blood. This clonotype was obtained from an adult who was a healthcare worker with PCR-confirmed SARS-CoV-2 infection or an uninfected control (not recorded which). This chain uses TRBV7-2 with TRBJ1-5; TRBD1 matches 7 bases. The CDR3 DNA sequence: TGTGCCAGCAGCTTAAGGCGAGGGACAGAGGAGGAGCCCCAGCATTTT. Protein: CASSLRRGTEEEPQHF.